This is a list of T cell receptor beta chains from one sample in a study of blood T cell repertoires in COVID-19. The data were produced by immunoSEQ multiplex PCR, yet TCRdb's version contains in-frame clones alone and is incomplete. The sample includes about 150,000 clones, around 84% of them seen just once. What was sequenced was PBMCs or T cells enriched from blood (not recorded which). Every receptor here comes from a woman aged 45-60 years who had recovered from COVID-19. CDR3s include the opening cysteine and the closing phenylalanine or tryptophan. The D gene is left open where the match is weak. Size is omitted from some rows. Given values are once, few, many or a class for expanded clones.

CASSLYWGYTF TGTGCCAGCAGCTTGTACTGGGGCTACACCTTC TRBV5-4 - - 11 TRBJ1-2
CASSLKPSNYGYTF TGTGCCAGCAGCTTAAAGCCGAGTAACTATGGCTACACCTTC TRBV7-3 - - 14 TRBJ1-2
CASRLDRGNTGELFF TGTGCCAGCCGCTTGGACAGGGGGAACACCGGGGAGCTGTTTTTT TRBV2 TRBD1 - 15 TRBJ2-2
CASSRGGTEDTDTQYF TGCGCCAGCAGCCGAGGGGGTACGGAAGACACAGATACGCAGTATTTT TRBV5-1 - - 16 TRBJ2-3
CASSPINSPLHF TGTGCCAGCAGTCCCATTAATTCACCCCTCCACTTT TRBV27 - - 12 TRBJ1-6
CASHGATYEQYF TGTGCCAGCCATGGGGCCACCTACGAGCAGTACTTC TRBV6-5 - - 12 TRBJ2-7
CASIPGGANRNTIYF TGTGCCAGCATCCCAGGGGGCGCGAACAGAAACACCATATATTTT TRBV28 TRBD1 - 15 TRBJ1-3
CASSQVRGQETQYF TGCGCCAGCAGCCAAGTGCGGGGGCAAGAGACCCAGTACTTC TRBV4-3 TRBD2 - 14 TRBJ2-5
CASSLDGVAGSYEQYF TGTGCCAGCAGCTTAGACGGCGTGGCAGGCTCCTACGAGCAGTACTTC TRBV7-2 - - 16 TRBJ2-7
CASSASRGLEPQHF TGTGCCAGCAGTGCTTCCAGGGGCTTGGAACCCCAGCATTTT TRBV25-1 - - 14 TRBJ1-5
CASSPETGLNTEAFF TGTGCCAGCTCACCCGAGACAGGGTTGAACACTGAAGCTTTCTTT TRBV18 TRBD1 - 15 TRBJ1-1
CASSRHFSGANVLTF TGTGCCAGCAGCCGTCACTTCTCTGGGGCCAACGTCCTGACTTTC TRBV14 - - 15 TRBJ2-6
CASSLGDRGLDEQYF TGTGCCAGCAGCTTGGGGGACAGGGGGCTCGACGAGCAGTACTTC TRBV5-4 TRBD1 once 15 TRBJ2-7
CASSVGSGGGNTIYF TGTGCCAGCAGCGTAGGATCAGGGGGCGGAAACACCATATATTTT TRBV9 TRBD1 - 15 TRBJ1-3
CASSPQGSRSYEQYF TGTGCCAGCAGCCCACAGGGCTCTAGAAGCTACGAGCAGTACTTC TRBV3-1/TRBV3-2 - - 15 TRBJ2-7
CASSHRFYGTRAYNEQFF TGTGCCAGCAGCCATCGCTTTTATGGGACTAGGGCCTACAATGAGCAGTTCTTC TRBV14 TRBD2 - 18 TRBJ2-1
CASSTPSGEGGTQYF TGTGCCAGCAGTACCCCATCAGGGGAAGGGGGGACCCAGTACTTC TRBV27 - - 15 TRBJ2-5
CASSYRGRTEAFF TGTGCCAGCAGTTACCGAGGTAGGACTGAAGCTTTCTTT TRBV6-5 - - 13 TRBJ1-1
CASRRGQASGNTIYF TGTGCCAGTAGACGGGGACAGGCCTCTGGAAACACCATATATTTT TRBV19 TRBD1 - 15 TRBJ1-3
CASSQRGARLAGGPYEQYF TGTGCCAGCAGCCAGAGGGGGGCCCGACTAGCGGGAGGGCCCTACGAGCAGTACTTC TRBV28 TRBD2 - 19 TRBJ2-7
CASSGRWTDSEAFF TGTGCCAGCAGTGGACGGTGGACGGACTCAGAAGCTTTCTTT TRBV25-1 - - 14 TRBJ1-1
CASSLDGQGGYGYTF TGTGCCAGCAGCCTTGATGGACAGGGAGGCTATGGCTACACCTTC TRBV6-5 TRBD1 - 15 TRBJ1-2
CASSPGTGSYEQYF TGTGCCAGCAGCCCTGGGACAGGTTCTTACGAGCAGTACTTC TRBV9 TRBD1 - 14 TRBJ2-7
CASSYSGQGQPQHF TGTGCCAGCAGTTACTCAGGACAGGGTCAGCCCCAGCATTTT TRBV6-6 TRBD1 - 14 TRBJ1-5
CASTRDRVGYTEAFF TGTGCCAGCACCCGGGACAGGGTGGGGTACACTGAAGCTTTCTTT TRBV7-9 TRBD1 - 15 TRBJ1-1
CASSVTVGGGAFF TGTGCCAGCAGCGTCACCGTTGGCGGGGGTGCTTTCTTT TRBV9 - - 13 TRBJ1-1